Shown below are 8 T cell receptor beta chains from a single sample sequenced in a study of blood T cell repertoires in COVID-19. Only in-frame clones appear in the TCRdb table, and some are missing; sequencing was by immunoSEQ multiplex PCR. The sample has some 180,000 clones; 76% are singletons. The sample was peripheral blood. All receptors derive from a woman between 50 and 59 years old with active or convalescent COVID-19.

CDR3 protein: CASSLDGASGTEAFF. The CDR3 bases are TGTGCCAGCAGCTTAGATGGGGCCTCCGGCACTGAAGCTTTCTTT. The gene calls are TRBV7-9 and TRBJ1-1; the D gene is possibly TRBD1 (5 bases). Germline V gives CDR1 SEHNR, CDR2 FQNEAQ (reference sequence). The V end lost 1 base, the J end lost 4 bases, and 13 bases lay between the germline ends. This CDR3 region has 15 residues.

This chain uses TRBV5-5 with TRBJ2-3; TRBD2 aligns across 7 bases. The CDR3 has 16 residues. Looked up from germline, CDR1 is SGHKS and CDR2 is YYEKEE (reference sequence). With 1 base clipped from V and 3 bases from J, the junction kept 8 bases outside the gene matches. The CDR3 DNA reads TGTGCCAGCAGCTTGTCGCGGGAGAGGTGGACAGATACGCAGTATTTT. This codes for CASSLSRERWTDTQYF.

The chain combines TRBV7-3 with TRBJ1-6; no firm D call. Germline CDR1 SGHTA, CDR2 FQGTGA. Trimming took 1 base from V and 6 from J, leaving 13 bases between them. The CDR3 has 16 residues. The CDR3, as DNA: TGTGCCAGCAGCTTAAAAGCTGCATCAACTAATTCACCCCTCCACTTT. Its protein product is CASSLKAASTNSPLHF.

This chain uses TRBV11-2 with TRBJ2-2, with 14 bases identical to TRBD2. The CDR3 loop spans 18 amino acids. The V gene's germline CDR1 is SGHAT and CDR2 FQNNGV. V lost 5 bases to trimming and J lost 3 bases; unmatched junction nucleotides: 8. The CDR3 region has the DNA TGTGCCAGCAGCCAACACGGACTAGCGGGGGGTCACACCGGGGAGCTGTTTTTT. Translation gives CASSQHGLAGGHTGELFF. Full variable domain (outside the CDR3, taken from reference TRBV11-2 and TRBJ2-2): EAGVAQSPRYKIIEKRQSVAFWCNPISGHATLYWYQQILGQGPKLLIQFQNNGVVDDSQLPKDRFSAERLKGVDSTLKIQPAKLEDSAVYLCASSQHGLAGGHTGELFFGEGSRLTVL.

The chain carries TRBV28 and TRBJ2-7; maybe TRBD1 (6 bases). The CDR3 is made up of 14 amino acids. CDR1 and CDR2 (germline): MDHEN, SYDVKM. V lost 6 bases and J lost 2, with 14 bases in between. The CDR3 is CASRKSGATYEQYF. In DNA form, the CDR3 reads TGTGCCAGCAGGAAGTCAGGGGCCACCTACGAGCAGTACTTC.

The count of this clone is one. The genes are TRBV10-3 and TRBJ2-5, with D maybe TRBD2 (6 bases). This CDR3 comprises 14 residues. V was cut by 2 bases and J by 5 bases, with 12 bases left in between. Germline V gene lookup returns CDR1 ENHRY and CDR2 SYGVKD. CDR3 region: CAISELLGRETQYF. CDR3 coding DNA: TGTGCCATCAGTGAGCTCCTGGGGAGGGAGACCCAGTACTTC.

For the CDR3, the DNA is TGTGCCAGCCTTCACAGCTCCTACGAGCAGTACTTC. Protein: CASLHSSYEQYF. The V and J genes are TRBV6-8 and TRBJ2-7; D uncertain. CDR3 length: 12 residues. The germline V gene has CDR1 MNHGY and CDR2 SAAAGT. V lost 8 bases and J lost 0, with 8 bases in between.

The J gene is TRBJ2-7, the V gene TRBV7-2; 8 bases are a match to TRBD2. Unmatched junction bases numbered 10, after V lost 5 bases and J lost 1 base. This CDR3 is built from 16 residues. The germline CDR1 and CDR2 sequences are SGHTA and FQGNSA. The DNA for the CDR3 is TGTGCCAGCAGCACCAGAGCGGGAGTTAGTTCCTACGAGCAGTACTTC. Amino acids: CASSTRAGVSSYEQYF.